The present T cell receptor beta chain was sequenced within a study of breast tumors, draining lymph nodes, adjacent tissues. The trim removed 6 bases at V and 7 bases at J, leaving 9 bases unmatched. This CDR3 has 13 residues. Germline CDR1 and CDR2: SGHVS and FNYEAQ. From the multiplex PCR reads, TCRdb called clonotypes with MiXCR, one entry per CDR3 protein. The data hold about 270,000 distinct CDR3 sequences, with around 30% observed a single time. Samples came from axillary lymph nodes draining the breast cancer. This clonotype was picked up many times. The sample was axillary lymph node tissue. The sequence was collected from a female donor with breast cancer. Some clones in this sample may be carry-over from other donors' samples. V usage is TRBV7-6 and J usage is TRBJ2-7, with 7 bases that match TRBD2. CDR3 residues: CASSPNRGEEQYF. The CDR3 coding sequence is TGTGCCAGCAGTCCCAACCGGGGGGAGGAGCAGTACTTC.